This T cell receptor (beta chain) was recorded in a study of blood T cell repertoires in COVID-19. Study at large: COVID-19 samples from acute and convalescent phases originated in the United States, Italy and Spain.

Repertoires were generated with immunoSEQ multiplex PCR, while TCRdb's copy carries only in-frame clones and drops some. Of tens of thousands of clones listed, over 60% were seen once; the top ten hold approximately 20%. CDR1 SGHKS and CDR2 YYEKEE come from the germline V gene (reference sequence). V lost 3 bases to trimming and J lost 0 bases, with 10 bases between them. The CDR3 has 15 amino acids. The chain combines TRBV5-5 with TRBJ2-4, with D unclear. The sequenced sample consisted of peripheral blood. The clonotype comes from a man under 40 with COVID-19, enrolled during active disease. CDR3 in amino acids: CASSSETLAKNIQYF. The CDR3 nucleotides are TGTGCCAGCAGCTCCGAAACATTAGCCAAAAACATTCAGTACTTC.